This T cell receptor beta chain appears in the sequencing data of a study of blood T cells in healthy people across ages. This CDR3 has 13 residues. Germline CDR1 reads SGHVS; CDR2 reads FQNEAQ. V lost 2 bases and J 9 bases, leaving 11 bases between the germline ends. Sample-barcoded 5' priming and a J-beta primer mix drove a second PCR of roughly 6 to 12 cycles. Samples each returned at least 2.5 million CDR3-containing paired-end reads. TCRdb redid the calling of the 5' RACE reads with MiXCR, one entry per CDR3 protein. The table has 1.5 million to 1.9 million distinct CDR3 sequences, less than 45% seen once.

The sequencing sample was made of blood. This sequence originates from a woman aged 18-29 years in good health. The gene calls are TRBV7-8 and TRBJ1-5, with a tentative D call TRBD1 (5 bases). The CDR3 sequence: CASSLHQGWPQHF. The CDR3 nucleotides read TGTGCCAGCAGCTTACACCAGGGATGGCCCCAGCATTTT.